The 28 T cell receptor beta chains below were found in one sample sequenced in a study of T cell responses to AZD1222 COVID-19 vaccine. TCRdb's copy holds only in-frame clones and misses some; the assay was immunoSEQ multiplex PCR. The repertoire holds 100,000 or so clones, with more than 75% as singletons. This material consisted of peripheral blood, taken on day 0 of AZD1222 vaccination. The source of these receptors is an adult in good health.

CDR3 protein: CAWSVQRQPTNYGYTF. CDR3 coding DNA: TGTGCCTGGAGTGTACAAAGACAGCCTACTAACTATGGCTACACCTTC. The chain couples TRBV30 to TRBJ1-2; maybe TRBD1 (5 bases). The CDR3 covers 16 residues. The germline V gene encodes CDR1 GTSNPN and CDR2 SVGIG (reference sequence). Between the trimmed V and J ends, which lost 0 bases and 0 bases, there was a span of 14 bases.

V usage is TRBV6-5 and J usage is TRBJ2-7; 7 nucleotides align to TRBD1. The CDR3 runs to 14 residues. The junction had 5 bases not matched to a gene; V was cut back by 6 bases and J by 0 bases. CDR1 and CDR2 (germline): MNHEY, SVGAGI. CDR3 loop: CASRPTGRSYEQYF. In DNA, the CDR3 is TGTGCCAGCAGACCGACAGGGCGCTCCTACGAGCAGTACTTC.

V and J are TRBV9 and TRBJ1-6; perhaps TRBD1 as D (5 bases). This CDR3 contains 15 residues. CDR1 is SGDLS and CDR2 is YYNGEE in the germline V gene. Trimming cost V 1 base and J 7 bases, with 12 bases left between them. Written as DNA, the CDR3 is TGTGCCAGCAGCGTAAGTCAGGGTGGGAATTCACCCCTCCACTTT. Amino acids: CASSVSQGGNSPLHF.

This chain uses TRBV29-1 with TRBJ2-7, with 7 bases aligning to TRBD1. J gave up 2 bases and V 2 bases, and 3 bases lay outside the gene matches. There are 13 residues in the CDR3. Looked up from germline, CDR1 is SQVTM and CDR2 is ANQGSEA. CDR3 region: CSVEKTGTYEQYF. DNA for the CDR3: TGCAGCGTTGAAAAGACAGGGACCTACGAGCAGTACTTC.

The rearrangement joins TRBV6-5 to TRBJ1-2; a possible D gene is TRBD1 (5 bases). V lost 3 bases and J lost 5, with 13 bases in between. The CDR3 runs 14 residues. Germline lookup yields CDR1 MNHEY and CDR2 SVGAGI. The CDR3 DNA reads TGTGCCAGCAGTTATTTGGGGCGAGCTTATGGCTACACCTTC. Protein: CASSYLGRAYGYTF.

As DNA, the CDR3 is TGTGCCAGCAGTGATCCGGGGCCCGAAGCTTTCTTT. Amino acids: CASSDPGPEAFF. This rearrangement joins TRBV2 to TRBJ1-1; D is perhaps TRBD1 (5 bases). V shed 3 bases and J shed 8 bases, with 10 bases lying between them. Germline assignment: CDR1 SNHLY and CDR2 FYNNEI. This CDR3 is 12 amino acids long.

The chain couples TRBV5-1 to TRBJ2-7; 10 bases map to TRBD2. Germline V gene lookup returns CDR1 SGHRS and CDR2 YFSETQ. The CDR3 is made up of 15 amino acids. V shed 1 base, J shed 5 bases, and the junction held 6 bases outside the gene matches. CDR3 DNA sequence: TGCGCCAGCAGCTTGCTAGCGGGAGTAAGGGACGAGCAGTACTTC. Protein product: CASSLLAGVRDEQYF.

This sequence joins TRBV6-1 and TRBJ2-2; the match to TRBD2 covers 9 bases. Trimming cost V 0 bases and J 4 bases; bases outside gene matches: 0. CDR3 length equals 15 residues. Germline CDR1 reads MNHNS; CDR2 reads SASEGT. The CDR3 is CASSEASGSTGELFF. The CDR3 DNA sequence: TGTGCCAGCAGTGAAGCTAGCGGGAGCACCGGGGAGCTGTTTTTT.

The CDR3 here is CASSLGGTGAYNSPLHF. As DNA, the CDR3 is TGTGCCAGCAGCTTAGGAGGGACAGGGGCCTATAATTCACCCCTCCACTTT. The rearrangement uses TRBV7-8 and TRBJ1-6, with 10 bases identical to TRBD1. This CDR3 region has 17 residues. In germline, CDR1 is SGHVS, CDR2 FQNEAQ. V lost 1 base to trimming and J lost 2 bases; unmatched junction nucleotides: 2.

This chain links TRBV12-3 or TRBV12-4 with TRBJ2-2, with D uncertain. V lost 7 bases and J 5 bases, leaving 5 bases between the germline ends. The CDR3 is 11 residues long. CDR3: CASTSTGELFF. For the CDR3, the DNA is TGTGCCAGCACCTCTACCGGGGAGCTGTTTTTT.

The chain has TRBV27 and TRBJ2-2; tentative D call: TRBD2 (5 bases). With 7 bases removed from V and 3 bases from J, the gap between germline ends came to 15 bases. The CDR3 totals 15 residues. CDR1 is MNHEY, CDR2 SMNVEV, per germline (reference sequence). CDR3 in DNA: TGTGCCAGCAAAGCTTCGCGGGTAGACACCGGGGAGCTGTTTTTT. Translated: CASKASRVDTGELFF.

This clone appeared once. The chain has TRBV6-5 and TRBJ1-6, with D tentatively TRBD1 (5 bases). This CDR3 is built from 14 residues. Trimming removed 7 bases at V and 7 bases at J, with 14 bases between. Germline-derived CDR1 and CDR2 are MNHEY and SVGAGI. CDR3 sequence (DNA): TGTGCCAGCACCCTTCGACGGGGGAATTCACCCCTCCACTTT. This translates into CASTLRRGNSPLHF.

The sample holds a few counts of this clone. The chain uses TRBV28 and TRBJ2-5, with D unresolved. The V end was cut by 3 bases, the J end by 1 base, with 0 bases between. Germline V gene sequence: CDR1 MDHEN, CDR2 SYDVKM. The CDR3 spans 11 residues. The CDR3, as DNA: TGTGCCAGCAGTTTCCAAGAGACCCAGTACTTC. Its translation: CASSFQETQYF.

The chain carries TRBV4-1 and TRBJ2-7; D remains ambiguous. Trimming stripped 0 bases from V and 8 bases from J, with 14 bases between. This CDR3 is built from 14 residues. CDR1 is MGHRA and CDR2 is YSYEKL in the germline V gene. CDR3 DNA sequence: TGCGCCAGCAGCCAAGAAGGGCCACACCTCCAGCAGTACTTC. Amino acid sequence: CASSQEGPHLQQYF.

The count of this clone is one. The V call is TRBV14, the J call TRBJ1-1; tentatively, D is TRBD1 (6 bases). V was cut by 4 bases and J by 1 base, with 10 bases left in between. CDR1 is SGHDN and CDR2 is FVKESK in the germline V gene. This CDR3 region has 14 residues. The CDR3 sequence: CASSRQVTNTEAFF. CDR3 DNA: TGTGCCAGCAGCCGACAGGTTACGAACACTGAAGCTTTCTTT.

This chain connects TRBV7-9 to TRBJ2-1, with 8 bases matching TRBD2. V was pared by 7 bases and J by 6 bases, with 8 bases of the junction left unmatched. Germline V gives CDR1 SEHNR, CDR2 FQNEAQ (reference sequence). The CDR3 length is 14 residues. The CDR3 loop is CASIAGSALNEQFF. DNA for the CDR3: TGTGCCAGCATAGCGGGATCCGCACTCAATGAGCAGTTCTTC.

This clone was found once. V usage is TRBV6-2 or TRBV6-3 and J usage is TRBJ2-3; tentative D call: TRBD1 (6 bases). The CDR3 covers 13 residues. The V gene's germline CDR1 is MNHEY and CDR2 SVGEGT. Trimming shortened V by 5 bases and J by 9 bases, and 15 bases separated the two germline ends. The CDR3 region is CASSGPPGQTQYF. As DNA, the CDR3 is TGTGCCAGCAGTGGACCCCCGGGACAAACGCAGTATTTT.

About this clone itself: A read error may be the cause here, since a much bigger clone is one base away. This rearrangement joins TRBV11-1 to TRBJ2-7; D unclear. The germline V and J ends were trimmed by 6 bases and 3 bases, with 12 bases remaining between them. The germline V gene encodes CDR1 SGHAT and CDR2 FQDESV (reference sequence). CDR3 length equals 13 residues. CDR3 amino acids: CASSPGTGYEQYF. CDR3 DNA: TGTGCCAGCAGTCCCGGTACCGGCTACGAGCAGTACTTC.

The V call is TRBV27, the J call TRBJ1-3; D is unclear. Germline V CDR1 and CDR2: MNHEY, SMNVEV (reference sequence). This CDR3 is built from 13 residues. V shed 5 bases and J shed 4 bases, with 9 bases lying between them. CDR3 bases: TGTGCCAGCAGTCCCTCGTACGGAAACACCATATATTTT. It encodes CASSPSYGNTIYF.

J is TRBJ2-1 and V is TRBV30; 7 nucleotides align to TRBD2. Per germline, CDR1 GTSNPN and CDR2 SVGIG (reference sequence). This CDR3 comprises 14 residues. V dropped 3 bases and J dropped 7; count of bases not matched to a gene: 9. The CDR3: CAWRWAGDWNEQFF. The DNA of the CDR3 is TGTGCCTGGAGGTGGGCGGGAGATTGGAATGAGCAGTTCTTC.

V is TRBV4-2 and J is TRBJ1-4; D gene ambiguous. Germline assignment: CDR1 LGHNA and CDR2 YNFKEQ. CDR3 length: 16 amino acids. V dropped 0 bases and J dropped 8 bases, with 16 bases sitting between them. CDR3 DNA sequence: TGTGCCAGCAGCCAAGATTTAGGGCAGCCGCTCGAAAAACTGTTTTTT. Protein product: CASSQDLGQPLEKLFF.

The chain links TRBV19 to TRBJ2-1; D may be TRBD1 (5 bases). This CDR3 region has 16 residues. The V gene lost 3 bases and the J gene lost 5 bases, with 17 bases spanning the gap. The germline V gene encodes CDR1 LNHDA and CDR2 SQIVND (reference sequence). CDR3 in amino acids: CASSISAGSRNNEQFF. The CDR3 DNA follows: TGTGCCAGTAGTATCTCCGCAGGGTCTAGAAACAATGAGCAGTTCTTC.

The J gene is TRBJ1-2, the V gene TRBV12-3 or TRBV12-4, with TRBD1 identical over 7 bases. This CDR3 is 13 amino acids long. Losses at the gene ends were 7 bases for V and 2 bases for J; bases not matched to a gene: 4. In DNA, the CDR3 is TGTGCCAGCAACCCGGGACAGAACTATGGCTACACCTTC. It yields the protein CASNPGQNYGYTF.

CDR3 loop: CASRFSGSAYEQYF. The DNA of the CDR3 is TGTGCCAGCAGGTTTAGCGGGAGCGCCTACGAGCAGTACTTC. V usage is TRBV7-2 and J usage is TRBJ2-7; 9 bases match TRBD2. After removal of 6 bases from V and 2 bases from J, the junction contained 5 bases not matched to a gene. This CDR3 has 14 residues. In germline, CDR1 is SGHTA, CDR2 FQGNSA.

The rearrangement links TRBV11-2 to TRBJ2-7, with 9 positions matching TRBD1. The CDR3 totals 15 residues. The V gene end was trimmed by 3 bases and the J gene end by 2 bases; junction bases not matched to a gene: 5. Germline CDR1 is SGHAT and CDR2 is FQNNGV. The DNA of the CDR3 is TGTGCCAGCAGCTTGTCACGGACAGGGGCCTACGAGCAGTACTTC. Its protein is CASSLSRTGAYEQYF. Full variable domain (outside the CDR3, taken from reference TRBV11-2 and TRBJ2-7): EAGVAQSPRYKIIEKRQSVAFWCNPISGHATLYWYQQILGQGPKLLIQFQNNGVVDDSQLPKDRFSAERLKGVDSTLKIQPAKLEDSAVYLCASSLSRTGAYEQYFGPGTRLTVT.

V is TRBV10-1 and J is TRBJ1-1; D is undetermined. The CDR3 is made up of 13 amino acids. Germline V CDR1 and CDR2: WNHNN, SYGVQD (reference sequence). V lost 2 bases and J 3 bases, leaving 7 bases between the germline ends. The CDR3 DNA follows: TGCGCCAGCAGTGAGAGGTTGGACACTGAAGCTTTCTTT. Its protein product is CASSERLDTEAFF.

This chain connects TRBV2 to TRBJ2-7; D not resolved. V gave up 3 bases and J gave up 1 base, with 7 bases separating them. Looked up from germline, CDR1 is SNHLY and CDR2 is FYNNEI. This CDR3 comprises 13 residues. CDR3 in DNA: TGTGCCAGCAGTGATGGGATATCCTACGAGCAGTACTTC. Translated, it gives CASSDGISYEQYF. Complete variable domain (other parts from reference TRBV2 and TRBJ2-7): EPEVTQTPSHQVTQMGQEVILRCVPISNHLYFYWYRQILGQKVEFLVSFYNNEISEKSEIFDDQFSVERPDGSNFTLKIRSTKLEDSAMYFCASSDGISYEQYFGPGTRLTVT.

The chain combines TRBV3-1 (or the pseudogene TRBV3-2) with TRBJ1-2; D unresolved. V lost 4 bases to trimming and J lost 8 bases, with 11 bases between them. The V gene's germline CDR1 is LGHDT and CDR2 YNNKEL (reference sequence). The CDR3 contains 12 residues. The CDR3 DNA reads as TGTGCCAGCAGCCCACTCAGAGGGGGCTACACCTTC. Residues: CASSPLRGGYTF.